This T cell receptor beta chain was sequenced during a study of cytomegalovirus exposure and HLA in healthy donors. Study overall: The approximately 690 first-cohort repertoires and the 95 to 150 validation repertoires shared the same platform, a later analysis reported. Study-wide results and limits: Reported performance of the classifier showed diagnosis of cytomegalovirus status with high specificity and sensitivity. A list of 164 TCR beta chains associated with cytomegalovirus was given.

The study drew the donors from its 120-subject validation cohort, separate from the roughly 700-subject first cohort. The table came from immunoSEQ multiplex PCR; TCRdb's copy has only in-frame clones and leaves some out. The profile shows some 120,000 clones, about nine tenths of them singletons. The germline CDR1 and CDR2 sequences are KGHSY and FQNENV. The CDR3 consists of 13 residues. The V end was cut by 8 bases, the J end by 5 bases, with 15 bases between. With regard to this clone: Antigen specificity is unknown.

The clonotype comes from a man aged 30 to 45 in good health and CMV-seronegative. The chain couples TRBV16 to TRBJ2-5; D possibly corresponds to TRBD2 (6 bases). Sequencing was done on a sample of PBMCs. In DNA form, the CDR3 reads TGTGCCAGCTCGACCGGGGGTCGGGAGACCCAGTACTTC. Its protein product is CASSTGGRETQYF.